This entry features one T cell receptor (beta chain) sequence. The data originate from a study of T cell responses to AZD1222 COVID-19 vaccine. CDR3 length: 15 residues. V lost 4 bases to trimming and J lost 3 bases; unmatched junction nucleotides: 8. Germline CDR1 is LNHDA and CDR2 is SQIVND (reference sequence). Assay: immunoSEQ multiplex PCR; the TCRdb copy retains only in-frame clones and omits some. The table records 90,000 to 150,000 clones, roughly 91% of them present only once. The TCR sequence derives from an adult in good health. This specimen was peripheral blood, taken on day 0 of AZD1222 vaccination. The rearrangement links TRBV19 to TRBJ2-7, with 8 positions matching TRBD1. The CDR3 reads CASSKRQGKSYEQYF. The DNA of the CDR3 is TGTGCCAGTAGTAAACGACAGGGGAAAAGCTACGAGCAGTACTTC.